This T cell receptor (beta chain) was captured in a study of blood T cell repertoires in COVID-19. In the study overall: Sample material is recorded as cDNA or gDNA derived from T cells, B-cell-depleted T cells, or PBMCs.

Clones were read by immunoSEQ multiplex PCR, and TCRdb kept only the in-frame ones, dropping some. The table lists a few hundred thousand clones, roughly 85% of them singletons. Germline V CDR1 and CDR2: WNHNN, SYGVQD (reference sequence). There are 13 residues in the CDR3. V lost 2 bases and J lost 6, with 8 bases in between. The origin of this receptor is a woman between 45 and 60 years old who had recovered from COVID-19. Sequenced material: PBMCs or T cells enriched from blood (not recorded which). This rearrangement joins TRBV10-1 to TRBJ2-1; D unclear. CDR3 in amino acids: CASSEGPPNEQFF. The CDR3 DNA is TGCGCCAGCAGTGAGGGCCCCCCCAATGAGCAGTTCTTC.